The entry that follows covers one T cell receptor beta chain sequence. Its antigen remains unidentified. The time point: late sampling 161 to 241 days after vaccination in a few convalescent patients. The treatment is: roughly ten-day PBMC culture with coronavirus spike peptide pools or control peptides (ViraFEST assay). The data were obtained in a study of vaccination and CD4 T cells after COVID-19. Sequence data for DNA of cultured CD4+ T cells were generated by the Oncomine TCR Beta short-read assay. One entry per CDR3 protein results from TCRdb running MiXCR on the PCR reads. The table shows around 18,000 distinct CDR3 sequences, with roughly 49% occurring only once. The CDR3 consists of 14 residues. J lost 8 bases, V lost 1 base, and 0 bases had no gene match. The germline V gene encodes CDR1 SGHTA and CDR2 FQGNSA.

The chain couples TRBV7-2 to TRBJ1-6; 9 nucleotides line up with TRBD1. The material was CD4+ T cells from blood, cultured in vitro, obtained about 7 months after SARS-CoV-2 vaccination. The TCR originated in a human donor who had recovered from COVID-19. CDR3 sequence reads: CASSLDRGHSPLHF. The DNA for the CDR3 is TGTGCCAGCAGCTTAGACAGGGGGCATTCACCCCTCCACTTT.